This T cell receptor (beta chain) was sequenced for a study of blood T cells in healthy people across ages. Findings of the study overall: Estimated diversity that came from one million T cells was considered an underestimate. Older age went with lower TCR beta diversity per million T cells, in a roughly linear way.

For the second PCR, which ran for 7 to 11 cycles, a sample-barcoded 5' primer and a J-beta primer mix were used. A tag from a template-switch adaptor with 12 random nucleotides marked each cDNA molecule. TCRdb fed the 5' RACE reads into MiXCR, producing one record per CDR3 protein. The sample includes about 1.5 million distinct CDR3 sequences, about 42% seen only once; the top ten take under 5%. CDR1 and CDR2 from the germline V gene are SGDLS and YYNGEE. The CDR3 totals 18 residues. Trimming cost V 0 bases and J 3 bases; bases outside gene matches: 7. Each donor was a healthy Caucasian individual from Russia, aged 6 to 90. Notes on this clonotype: Its antigen is unidentified.

The sample was blood. The chain joins TRBV9 to TRBJ2-2; 11 bases match TRBD2. The sequence derives from a woman aged 18-29 years in good health. CDR3: CASSVVTSGRLYTGELFF. CDR3 nucleotide sequence: TGTGCCAGCAGCGTAGTAACTAGCGGGAGACTGTACACCGGGGAGCTGTTTTTT. Full variable domain (outside the CDR3, taken from reference TRBV9 and TRBJ2-2): DSGVTQTPKHLITATGQRVTLRCSPRSGDLSVYWYQQSLDQGLQFLIQYYNGEERAKGNILERFSAQQFPDLHSELNLSSLELGDSALYFCASSVVTSGRLYTGELFFGEGSRLTVL.